The 25 T cell receptor beta chains listed next were all sequenced from one sample in a study of blood T cell repertoires in COVID-19. Generated by immunoSEQ multiplex PCR, the TCRdb table keeps only in-frame clones and is missing some. The table has 15,000 to 20,000 clones, about 85% seen once. Input material: peripheral blood. The origin of the receptors is a human donor in a cohort sampled during active COVID-19.

This chain connects TRBV5-6 to TRBJ1-6; a possible D gene is TRBD1 (6 bases). This CDR3 is 17 amino acids long. Germline V gene lookup returns CDR1 SGHDT and CDR2 YYEEEE. With 3 bases removed from V and 7 bases from J, the gap between germline ends came to 20 bases. Here the CDR3 reads CASSSLSGGHWNSPLHF. For the CDR3, the DNA is TGTGCCAGCAGCTCTCTCAGCGGGGGGCACTGGAATTCACCCCTCCACTTT.

This clone was counted once. The V call is TRBV15, the J call TRBJ2-1; 11 nucleotides agree with TRBD2. Germline values: CDR1 LNHNV, CDR2 YYDKDF (reference sequence). The CDR3 runs to 16 residues. V dropped 3 bases and J dropped 6; count of bases not matched to a gene: 7. Here the CDR3 reads CATSREMGLAANEQFF. For the CDR3, the DNA is TGTGCCACCAGCAGGGAAATGGGACTAGCGGCCAATGAGCAGTTCTTC.

This chain joins TRBV27 and TRBJ1-1, with D unresolved. V was cut by 2 bases and J by 2 bases, with 6 bases left in between. The V gene's germline CDR1 is MNHEY and CDR2 SMNVEV (reference sequence). This CDR3 has 13 residues. CDR3 in DNA: TGTGCCAGCAGTTTAGGGCCAAACACTGAAGCTTTCTTT. Its protein is CASSLGPNTEAFF.

CDR3 sequence: CASSPGSQETQYF. CDR3 sequence (DNA): TGTGCCAGCAGTCCCGGGAGCCAAGAGACCCAGTACTTC. The rearrangement links TRBV6-5 to TRBJ2-5, with D perhaps TRBD2 (6 bases). Germline assignment: CDR1 MNHEY and CDR2 SVGAGI. This CDR3 region has 13 residues. V gave up 5 bases and J gave up 1 base, with 8 bases separating them.

The genes are TRBV6-4 and TRBJ1-6, with no clear D. The CDR3 runs to 14 residues. CDR1 and CDR2 from the germline V gene are MRHNA and SNTAGT. Trimming shortened V by 6 bases and J by 6 bases, and 12 bases separated the two germline ends. In DNA form, the CDR3 reads TGTGCCAGCAGCCCCTCACCGGGTAATTCACCCCTCCACTTT. This encodes CASSPSPGNSPLHF.

The J gene is TRBJ2-3, the V gene TRBV5-1, with 7 bases that match TRBD1. This CDR3 contains 14 residues. Germline CDR1 is SGHRS and CDR2 is YFSETQ. The V gene end was trimmed by 5 bases and the J gene end by 4 bases; junction bases not matched to a gene: 7. CDR3 sequence: CASREGASPDTQYF. The CDR3 DNA is TGCGCCAGCAGAGAGGGGGCATCACCAGATACGCAGTATTTT.

The V call is TRBV6-2 or TRBV6-3, the J call TRBJ1-5, with 7 nucleotides matching TRBD1. The CDR3 spans 15 residues. V shed 2 bases and J 3 bases; nucleotides not matched to a gene: 4. Germline assignment: CDR1 MNHEY and CDR2 SVGEGT. In DNA form, the CDR3 reads TGTGCCAGCAGTTACGCGACAGGGCCCAATCAGCCCCAGCATTTT. Amino acids: CASSYATGPNQPQHF.

In nucleotides, the CDR3 is TGTGCCAGCTCACAGAGCCAAGAGACCCAGTACTTC. Translation gives CASSQSQETQYF. This chain joins TRBV18 and TRBJ2-5; D is unresolved. V gave up 4 bases and J gave up 1 base, with 4 bases separating them. This CDR3 region has 12 residues. Germline V gene data show CDR1 as KGHSH and CDR2 as LQKENI.

The chain links TRBV11-2 to TRBJ2-2; TRBD2 matches 7 bases. Germline V CDR1 and CDR2: SGHAT, FQNNGV. V shed 2 bases and J 5 bases; nucleotides not matched to a gene: 14. The CDR3 loop spans 18 amino acids. CDR3 sequence (DNA): TGTGCCAGCAGCTTAAGCCTAGGGGCGGGGGTTCGAACCGGGGAGCTGTTTTTT. Protein sequence: CASSLSLGAGVRTGELFF.

This clone turned up a few times. This chain links TRBV29-1 with TRBJ1-1, with TRBD1 as a possible D gene (5 bases). Between the trimmed V and J ends, which lost 6 bases and 4 bases, there was a span of 15 bases. This CDR3 comprises 13 residues. Germline loops: CDR1 SQVTM, CDR2 ANQGSEA. The CDR3 nucleotides are TGCAGCGTAGAACCGGGGGTTAGCACTGAAGCTTTCTTT. It codes for CSVEPGVSTEAFF.

This clone appeared a few times. The V call is TRBV9, the J call TRBJ2-1; TRBD2 aligns across 8 bases. The germline V gene encodes CDR1 SGDLS and CDR2 YYNGEE. The CDR3 is made up of 15 amino acids. The J segment lost 3 bases and the V segment lost 4 bases, leaving 6 bases of the junction unmatched. CDR3 loop: CASSSDSGVYNEQFF. CDR3 DNA: TGTGCCAGCAGCTCGGATAGCGGGGTCTACAATGAGCAGTTCTTC. Filled out from reference TRBV9 and TRBJ2-1, the complete variable domain reads DSGVTQTPKHLITATGQRVTLRCSPRSGDLSVYWYQQSLDQGLQFLIQYYNGEERAKGNILERFSAQQFPDLHSELNLSSLELGDSALYFCASSSDSGVYNEQFFGPGTRLTVL.

This clone was found once. The chain recombines TRBV5-8 with TRBJ2-3; D remains ambiguous. The germline V and J ends were trimmed by 0 bases and 0 bases, with 8 bases remaining between them. The CDR3 extends over 15 amino acids. In germline, CDR1 is SGHTS, CDR2 YDEGEE. DNA of the CDR3: TGTGCCAGCAGCTTGGGCCCGAGGAGCACAGATACGCAGTATTTT. This sequence encodes CASSLGPRSTDTQYF.

V gene TRBV3-1 (or the pseudogene TRBV3-2) combines with J gene TRBJ2-7, with D possibly matching TRBD1 (6 bases). The CDR3 is 13 residues long. In germline, CDR1 is LGHDT, CDR2 YNNKEL (reference sequence). V was cut by 9 bases and J by 5 bases, with 17 bases left in between. The CDR3 DNA reads as TGTGCCAGTGGTGGGGGCCAGGGGCACGAGCAGTACTTC. This gives the protein CASGGGQGHEQYF.

In this sample, this clone turned up a few times. One end of the junction is discordant with germline, which a read error may explain. The chain joins TRBV5-1 to TRBJ2-1; 9 bases align to TRBD2. The CDR3 extends over 11 amino acids. Per the germline V gene, CDR1 is SGHRS and CDR2 is YFSETQ. The CDR3 protein is CASSMGLASVF. The CDR3 DNA is TGCGCCAGCAGCATGGGACTAGCATCTGTCTTC.

The chain recombines TRBV7-9 with TRBJ2-7; tentatively, D is TRBD2 (5 bases). The CDR3 runs to 14 residues. V was trimmed by 3 bases and J by 4 bases, leaving 13 bases between them. Germline V gene lookup returns CDR1 SEHNR and CDR2 FQNEAQ (reference sequence). The CDR3 is CASSFGERSYEQYF. The CDR3 coding sequence is TGTGCCAGCAGCTTCGGGGAACGGTCGTACGAGCAGTACTTC.

This clone was observed once. The rearrangement joins TRBV9 to TRBJ1-6, with D maybe TRBD1 (6 bases). V shed 0 bases and J shed 5 bases, with 18 bases lying between them. Germline CDR1 reads SGDLS; CDR2 reads YYNGEE. This CDR3 is built from 18 residues. In nucleotides, the CDR3 is TGTGCCAGCAGCGTAGAGGGACATGGCTCCGGTAATAATTCACCCCTCCACTTT. It is translated as CASSVEGHGSGNNSPLHF. The full variable domain, rest sourced from reference TRBV9 and TRBJ1-6, is DSGVTQTPKHLITATGQRVTLRCSPRSGDLSVYWYQQSLDQGLQFLIQYYNGEERAKGNILERFSAQQFPDLHSELNLSSLELGDSALYFCASSVEGHGSGNNSPLHFGNGTRLTVT.

The chain recombines TRBV19 with TRBJ2-3, with 12 bases fitting TRBD2. CDR1 LNHDA and CDR2 SQIVND come from the germline V gene (reference sequence). Unmatched junction bases numbered 3, after V lost 4 bases and J lost 4 bases. This CDR3 region has 15 residues. In DNA form, the CDR3 reads TGTGCCAGTAGTACTAGCGGGGGGGCTCCAGATACGCAGTATTTT. It yields the protein CASSTSGGAPDTQYF.

In this sample, this clone turned up once. The chain combines TRBV6-5 with TRBJ2-5, with a weak D call TRBD1 (5 bases). Germline V gives CDR1 MNHEY, CDR2 SVGAGI. The length of the CDR3 is 14 residues. Trimming took 5 bases from V and 4 from J, leaving 14 bases between them. The CDR3 loop is CASSPTDTGETQYF. The CDR3 DNA follows: TGTGCCAGCAGTCCTACGGACACCGGAGAGACCCAGTACTTC.

The V and J genes are TRBV4-2 and TRBJ1-2; 7 nucleotides align to TRBD1. The ends lost 0 bases at V and 2 bases at J; junction bases unmatched: 3. The CDR3 contains 15 residues. CDR1 is LGHNA, CDR2 YNFKEQ, per germline. The CDR3 DNA reads TGTGCCAGCAGCCAAGAAAAGGGGGCAAACTATGGCTACACCTTC. It encodes CASSQEKGANYGYTF.

This chain joins TRBV6-1 and TRBJ2-5; a possible D gene is TRBD2 (5 bases). V dropped 1 base and J dropped 5 bases, with 14 bases sitting between them. CDR1 and CDR2 from the germline V gene are MNHNS and SASEGT. This CDR3 is 15 amino acids long. The CDR3 sequence is CASSEGWRAGETQYF. The CDR3, as DNA: TGTGCCAGCAGTGAAGGTTGGCGGGCCGGGGAGACCCAGTACTTC.

There are a few counts of this clone. This chain joins TRBV10-3 and TRBJ1-3; D uncertain. CDR1 is ENHRY, CDR2 SYGVKD, per germline. The CDR3 sequence is 13 residues long. Deletions cut 2 bases from V and 4 bases from J, with 6 bases between. CDR3 nucleotide sequence: TGTGCCATCAGTGAGGAGTTGGGAAACACCATATATTTT. It encodes CAISEELGNTIYF.

J is TRBJ1-2 and V is TRBV10-3; 7 nucleotides align to TRBD1. In germline, CDR1 is ENHRY, CDR2 SYGVKD. V was pared by 4 bases and J by 1 base, with 3 bases of the junction left unmatched. The CDR3 sequence is 14 residues long. The chain's CDR3 is CAISGQGGNYGYTF. CDR3 sequence (DNA): TGTGCCATCAGTGGACAGGGAGGTAACTATGGCTACACCTTC.

The genes are TRBV5-5 and TRBJ1-5; 7 nucleotides align to TRBD1. The CDR3 sequence is 14 residues long. V gave up 4 bases and J gave up 5 bases; unmatched junction bases: 6. Germline CDR1 reads SGHKS; CDR2 reads YYEKEE (reference sequence). The CDR3 spells CASSTGTADQPQHF. CDR3 coding DNA: TGTGCCAGCAGCACCGGGACAGCAGATCAGCCCCAGCATTTT.

This clone was seen a few times. The chain combines TRBV19 with TRBJ2-3; 12 bases agree with TRBD2. The CDR3 contains 15 residues. Germline values: CDR1 LNHDA, CDR2 SQIVND (reference sequence). After removal of 3 bases from V and 6 bases from J, the junction contained 4 bases not matched to a gene. The CDR3 is CASSISSGGADTQYF. CDR3 DNA: TGTGCCAGTAGTATTTCTAGCGGGGGGGCGGATACGCAGTATTTT.

This chain joins TRBV9 and TRBJ2-5, with TRBD2 matching over 10 bases. V trimming: 0 bases; J trimming: 6 bases; junction bases outside the gene matches: 8. Germline V CDR1 and CDR2: SGDLS, YYNGEE. This CDR3 has 16 amino acids. CDR3 nucleotide sequence: TGTGCCAGCAGCGTAGATCAGCGGGGGGGCGGAAAGACCCAGTACTTC. It is translated as CASSVDQRGGGKTQYF.